The 2 T cell receptor beta chains presented below share a single source sample, sequenced in a study of vaccination and CD4 T cells after COVID-19. The treatment denotes: approximately 9-day PBMC culture with coronavirus spike peptide pools or control peptides (ViraFEST assay). The Oncomine TCR Beta short-read assay generated sequence data from the DNA of cultured CD4+ T cells. TCRdb independently ran MiXCR on the PCR reads; one entry per CDR3 protein. The sample has roughly 15,000 distinct CDR3 sequences, 51% seen once. No antigen has been identified for these receptors. The material sequenced was CD4+ T cells from blood, cultured in vitro, taken before SARS-CoV-2 vaccination. These TCRs come from a human donor who had recovered from COVID-19.

The chain uses TRBV6-2 or TRBV6-3 and TRBJ2-7; 9 bases are a match to TRBD2. The V and J ends lost 6 bases and 7 bases, in that order; junction bases with no gene match: 4. Germline lookup yields CDR1 MNHEY and CDR2 SVGEGT. The CDR3 contains 12 residues. CDR3 nucleotide sequence: TGTGCCAGCAGGACTACTAGCGGGGAGCAGTACTTC. Its protein is CASRTTSGEQYF.

Only a few counts were recorded for this clonotype. This chain joins TRBV10-3 and TRBJ1-2; TRBD1 might be the D (5 bases). This CDR3 has 14 residues. CDR1 is ENHRY and CDR2 is SYGVKD in the germline V gene. V was clipped by 2 bases and J by 4 bases, with 11 bases between them. This CDR3 reads CAISEGQGVYGYTF. For the CDR3, the DNA is TGTGCCATCAGTGAGGGGCAGGGAGTCTATGGCTACACCTTC.